The 9 T cell receptor beta chains reported below all come from one sample, sequenced in a study of spatial heterogeneity in lung cancer. Time point denoted: blood at routine non-recurrence follow-up after resection. No cell sorting; template was whole RNA from tumor, lung tissue or PBMC. TCRdb reanalysed the 5' RACE reads using MiXCR and keeps one entry per CDR3 protein. The sample records about 120,000 distinct CDR3 sequences, 12% being singletons. The sample consisted of PBMCs, taken at follow-up. These receptors originate from a male donor with early-stage non-small cell lung cancer.

This clonotype came up many times. This chain connects TRBV20-1 to TRBJ2-1; D not certain. Germline CDR1 is DFQATT and CDR2 is SNEGSKA (reference sequence). The CDR3 length is 12 residues. Between the trimmed V and J ends, which lost 5 bases and 5 bases, there was a span of 10 bases. The CDR3 bases are TGCAGTGCTTTAAACAGAAACAATGAGCAGTTCTTC. Translated: CSALNRNNEQFF.

This chain uses TRBV28 with TRBJ2-7; 13 nucleotides agree with TRBD2. CDR1 is MDHEN and CDR2 is SYDVKM in the germline V gene. Trimming cost V 6 bases and J 6 bases; bases outside gene matches: 5. The CDR3 is 14 residues long. The CDR3 nucleotides read TGTGCCAGCAGGGGGACTAGCGGGGATTTCGAGCAGTACTTC. It yields the protein CASRGTSGDFEQYF.

The V and J genes are TRBV9 and TRBJ2-2; unclear D gene. V gave up 3 bases and J gave up 3 bases, with 9 bases separating them. Germline CDR1 and CDR2: SGDLS and YYNGEE. The CDR3 has 14 residues. DNA for the CDR3: TGTGCCAGCAGCGGAGGCTACTACACCGGGGAGCTGTTTTTT. Amino acids: CASSGGYYTGELFF.

This clonotype was observed many times. The chain recombines TRBV5-4 with TRBJ1-1; unclear D gene. The CDR3 has 13 amino acids. V dropped 0 bases and J dropped 1 base, with 4 bases sitting between them. CDR1 is SGHNT and CDR2 is YYREEE in the germline V gene (reference sequence). CDR3 bases: TGTGCCAGCAGCTTGGAACGGAACACTGAAGCTTTCTTT. Translation: CASSLERNTEAFF.

V usage is TRBV6-6 and J usage is TRBJ1-2; D unclear. Germline lookup yields CDR1 MNHNY and CDR2 SVGAGI (reference sequence). Trimming removed 7 bases from V and 3 bases from J, with 9 bases in between. This CDR3 contains 12 residues. The CDR3 region has the DNA TGTGCCAGCACGTCTCAGGACTATGGCTACACCTTC. Its protein product is CASTSQDYGYTF.

This rearrangement joins TRBV11-2 to TRBJ2-7, with 8 nucleotides matching TRBD2. The germline CDR1 and CDR2 sequences are SGHAT and FQNNGV. CDR3 size: 17 residues. V lost 5 bases, J lost 1 base, and 13 bases stayed unmatched. The CDR3 protein is CASSPRRAGDISYEQYF. The CDR3 bases are TGTGCCAGCAGCCCCCGTCGAGCGGGGGACATTTCCTACGAGCAGTACTTC.

This clonotype was counted between two and nine times. The chain has TRBV6-2 or TRBV6-3 and TRBJ1-4; no definite D call. The germline V and J ends were trimmed by 0 bases and 8 bases, with 4 bases remaining between them. CDR3 length: 12 residues. Germline loops: CDR1 MNHEY, CDR2 SVGEGT. The CDR3 nucleotides read TGTGCCAGCAGTTACTCGGACGAAAAACTGTTTTTT. The encoded protein is CASSYSDEKLFF.

V and J are TRBV11-2 and TRBJ2-2; D is unclear. Per germline, CDR1 SGHAT and CDR2 FQNNGV. Deletions cut 3 bases from V and 5 bases from J, with 10 bases between. The CDR3 runs to 14 residues. CDR3 protein: CASSFNPRTGELFF. The CDR3 DNA follows: TGTGCCAGCAGCTTCAATCCCAGGACCGGGGAGCTGTTTTTT.

The rearrangement uses TRBV2 and TRBJ1-5; D is undetermined. CDR1 and CDR2 (germline): SNHLY, FYNNEI. The CDR3 consists of 14 residues. The V and J ends lost 0 bases and 6 bases respectively, with 9 bases between them. DNA of the CDR3: TGTGCCAGCAGTGAAGCGCGTCTGGGTCAGCCCCAGCATTTT. Translation gives CASSEARLGQPQHF.